This TCR beta chain comes out of a study of cytomegalovirus exposure and HLA in healthy donors. Study-level results: Most observed TCR sequences were rare, whereas some public TCRs were detected in many donors. Common viral pathogens seemed to be connected with several of the most significant clusters, according to a later analysis.

The CDR3 is made up of 13 amino acids. The V gene's germline CDR1 is SEHNR and CDR2 FQNEAQ (reference sequence). Trimming shortened V by 4 bases and J by 4 bases, and 10 bases separated the two germline ends. It was with 60 Vbeta and 13 Jbeta primers that the PCR ran. As processed by the authors: There were tens of millions of unique TCR beta chains by a later count, and about 11 million of them were shared. Produced via immunoSEQ multiplex PCR; TCRdb's table is partial and in-frame only. V, J and clone size are those of that table, while D and trimming were read from the DNA. This table has 100,000 to 150,000 clones, 81% appearing once. Points on this clone: Its antigen is still unknown.

The sequence was obtained from a man aged 18 to 30 in good health and CMV-seronegative. This chain joins TRBV7-9 and TRBJ2-5; D is unresolved. Sequenced input: PBMCs. The CDR3 is CASSSPLRETQYF. The CDR3, as DNA: TGTGCCAGCAGCTCGCCACTTCGAGAGACCCAGTACTTC.